The text below deals with one T cell receptor (beta chain). Its specificity is not known. This sample stems from a study of cytomegalovirus exposure and HLA in healthy donors. The study, taken as a whole, reports: In a later analysis, a missense DCLRE1C variant was linked to TCR beta V- and J-gene trimming.

Both 60 Vbeta primers and 13 Jbeta primers went into the PCR. Some clones are missing from TCRdb's copy, which holds only in-frame ones; the method was immunoSEQ multiplex PCR. The table lists around 170,000 clones, about 80% of them singletons, with 2% to 3% in the top ten. The receptor was derived from a woman aged 45-60 years in good health and CMV-seropositive. The sample was PBMCs.

As DNA, the CDR3 is TGCAGCGTGAGTTCTGGCGGGGGAACCACAGATACGCAGTATTTT. Translation gives CSVSSGGGTTDTQYF. This chain links TRBV29-1 with TRBJ2-3; 7 bases match TRBD2. The V gene's germline CDR1 is SQVTM and CDR2 ANQGSEA. The CDR3 is 15 residues long. The trim removed 6 bases at V and 2 bases at J, leaving 11 bases unmatched.